The TCR beta chain under discussion was sequenced for a study of shared clonotypes between healthy human individuals. Study-wide findings and caveats: Non-shared clonotypes showed lower generation probabilities than clonotypes common to all four donors.

Genomic DNA from each subset was divided evenly over several immunoSEQ plates. Libraries were prepared by immunoSEQ multiplex PCR; TCRdb keeps only in-frame clonotypes and omits some of them. The sample contains 850,000 to 1,200,000 clones, under 80% of which appear only once. For this clone: As yet, its antigen is unknown. The sample carries other DNA sequences with the same CDR3.

The CDR3 extends over 13 amino acids. Per the germline V gene, CDR1 is KGHSH and CDR2 is LQKENI. V lost 6 bases and J lost 5, with 11 bases in between. This receptor was obtained from a man aged 18 to 30 in good health. Sample: memory CD4+ T cells sorted from blood. The subset here: CD45RA-negative fraction. The genes are TRBV18 and TRBJ2-1; no clear D. The CDR3 DNA is TGTGCCAGCTCTCCCGGGCTCGACAATGAGCAGTTCTTC. It codes for CASSPGLDNEQFF. The full variable domain, its missing parts supplied by reference TRBV18 and TRBJ2-1, is NAGVMQNPRHLVRRRGQEARLRCSPMKGHSHVYWYRQLPEEGLKFMVYLQKENIIDESGMPKERFSAEFPKEGPSILRIQQVVRGDSAAYFCASSPGLDNEQFFGPGTRLTVL.